Detailed here is one T cell receptor (beta chain). These data come from a study of OX40 agonist ivuxolimab in advanced cancers. Using immunoSEQ multiplex PCR, the repertoire was profiled, and TCRdb retains in-frame clones only, with some absent. The data show 40,000 or so clones, about 90% seen once. V was cut by 1 base and J by 10 bases, with 10 bases left in between. This CDR3 is 13 amino acids long. Germline CDR1 and CDR2: SNHLY and FYNNEI. The receptor's source is an adult with an advanced solid tumor such as melanoma, head and neck, liver or kidney cancer. The sample consisted of CD4+ or CD8+ T cells sorted from blood, taken in a trial of the OX40 agonist ivuxolimab. The chain carries TRBV2 and TRBJ1-4; D possibly corresponds to TRBD1 (6 bases). In DNA form, the CDR3 reads TGTGCCAGCAGTGAAGGCAGGGGCGGAAAACTGTTTTTT. Its translation is CASSEGRGGKLFF.